Below, 30 T cell receptor beta chains from the same sample are listed, as sequenced in a study of T cells expressing NK-cell markers. Reanalyzing the 5' RACE reads, TCRdb keeps one entry per CDR3 protein, without DNA. In total, the table holds about 450,000 distinct CDR3 sequences. Sequencing was carried out using blood T cells: a sorted CD56 or NKG2C T cell subset, CD4+ or CD8+ T cells, or bulk PBMC T cells (not recorded which). These receptor sequences come from a woman aged 18 to 75 in good health.

The V call is TRBV20-1, the J call TRBJ2-4. Germline V gene lookup returns CDR1 DFQATT and CDR2 SNEGSKA (reference sequence). The CDR3 contains 14 residues. CDR3 region: CSARQSITKNIQYF.

This sequence joins TRBV6-5 and TRBJ2-7; TCRdb outputs TRBD2, but without DNA this stays unchecked. Germline assignment: CDR1 MNHEY and CDR2 SVGAGI. The CDR3 runs to 16 residues. The CDR3 sequence is CASSYRTSGRAYEQYF.

The chain carries TRBV4-2 and TRBJ1-5; TCRdb returns TRBD1, unconfirmable since there is no DNA. The germline gives CDR1 LGHNA, CDR2 YNFKEQ. The CDR3 totals 15 residues. The CDR3 sequence is CASSQDWGRDQPQHF.

This sequence joins TRBV5-1 and TRBJ2-1. Germline V gene lookup returns CDR1 SGHRS and CDR2 YFSETQ. This CDR3 region has 14 residues. CDR3 amino acids: CASSPTVGYNEQFF. The entire variable domain, with the rest obtained from reference TRBV5-1 and TRBJ2-1, is as follows: KAGVTQTPRYLIKTRGQQVTLSCSPISGHRSVSWYQQTPGQGLQFLFEYFSETQRNKGNFPGRFSGRQFSNSRSEMNVSTLELGDSALYLCASSPTVGYNEQFFGPGTRLTVL.

This chain uses TRBV10-1 with TRBJ2-2; TCRdb's D call, TRBD1, is unchecked because there is no DNA. Germline V lookup: CDR1 WNHNN, CDR2 SYGVQD (reference sequence). This CDR3 has 14 amino acids. The CDR3 spells CASRGTGEAGELFF.

The chain has TRBV20-1 and TRBJ1-6; the D gene TCRdb calls, TRBD1, cannot be checked with no DNA. CDR3 length: 15 residues. Per the germline V gene, CDR1 is DFQATT and CDR2 is SNEGSKA (reference sequence). This CDR3 reads CSARETGSYNSPLHF.

V usage is TRBV7-2 and J usage is TRBJ2-3; the TRBD1 assignment by TCRdb is unverifiable without DNA. Looked up from germline, CDR1 is SGHTA and CDR2 is FQGNSA. The CDR3 has 14 amino acids. The CDR3 region is CASSSRPGPDTQYF.

This CDR3 reads CASSSFDEQPQHF. This chain joins TRBV7-6 and TRBJ1-5. CDR1 is SGHVS, CDR2 FNYEAQ, per germline. This CDR3 spans 13 amino acids.

The J gene is TRBJ1-1, the V gene TRBV5-5; lacking DNA, the TRBD1 call made by TCRdb goes unchecked. This CDR3 contains 15 residues. CDR1 is SGHKS, CDR2 YYEKEE, per germline (reference sequence). CDR3 amino acids: CASSKKSPGHTEAFF.

V is TRBV29-1 and J is TRBJ2-3; as DNA is missing, the TRBD1 call by TCRdb cannot be tested. This CDR3 spans 16 amino acids. Germline lookup yields CDR1 SQVTM and CDR2 ANQGSEA. The CDR3 is CSVDGIEGPLEDTQYF.

This chain connects TRBV20-1 to TRBJ2-3; TCRdb proposes TRBD1, but this gene call is untestable without DNA. The CDR3 consists of 15 residues. Germline CDR1 reads DFQATT; CDR2 reads SNEGSKA (reference sequence). This CDR3 is CSAPYGGGAPDTQYF.

This chain joins TRBV6-5 and TRBJ1-1. The CDR3 runs 14 residues. Germline V lookup: CDR1 MNHEY, CDR2 SVGAGI. The CDR3 reads CASSYSKSGPLAFF.

The rearrangement joins TRBV6-2 or TRBV6-3 to TRBJ2-5; TCRdb reports TRBD1, a call that lacks DNA to check it against. The CDR3 has 14 residues. Germline CDR1 MNHEY, CDR2 SVGEGT. The CDR3 is CASSDTPGGKTQYF.

This rearrangement joins TRBV6-5 to TRBJ2-1; TCRdb names TRBD1, which stays unverified in the absence of DNA. This CDR3 is built from 15 residues. Germline V CDR1 and CDR2: MNHEY, SVGAGI. The CDR3 loop is CASSSWDRGGNEQFF.

This chain links TRBV29-1 with TRBJ2-3; absent DNA, TCRdb's TRBD2 call cannot be checked. Germline V lookup: CDR1 SQVTM, CDR2 ANQGSEA. The CDR3 totals 14 residues. Here the CDR3 reads CSVWTSGRMDTQYF.

This sequence joins TRBV12-3 or TRBV12-4 and TRBJ1-5; lacking DNA, the TRBD1 call made by TCRdb goes unchecked. This CDR3 is 14 amino acids long. This CDR3 is CASSLDRVDQPQHF.

The chain is built from TRBV20-1 and TRBJ1-1; the D gene TCRdb calls, TRBD1, cannot be checked with no DNA. There are 14 residues in the CDR3. Germline V gene sequence: CDR1 DFQATT, CDR2 SNEGSKA (reference sequence). The CDR3 loop is CSAHGTGGHTEAFF.

V gene TRBV30 combines with J gene TRBJ1-5. This CDR3 has 13 amino acids. Germline values: CDR1 GTSNPN, CDR2 SVGIG (reference sequence). This chain's CDR3 is CAWNGQSNQPQHF.

The gene calls are TRBV6-5 and TRBJ1-4; there is no DNA to check the TCRdb D call of TRBD1. Looked up from germline, CDR1 is MNHEY and CDR2 is SVGAGI. The CDR3 runs 16 residues. CDR3 sequence reads: CASSYPGTGGHEKLFF.

The V and J genes are TRBV7-2 and TRBJ2-5; with no DNA, the TCRdb D assignment of TRBD2 cannot be verified. Germline V CDR1 and CDR2: SGHTA, FQGNSA. This CDR3 contains 15 residues. The CDR3 is CASSQSRAQRETQYF.

The chain employs TRBV27 and TRBJ1-6; TCRdb returns TRBD1, unconfirmable since there is no DNA. There are 16 residues in the CDR3. CDR1 is MNHEY, CDR2 SMNVEV, per germline (reference sequence). Here the CDR3 reads CASSLSGGTYNSPLHF.

V and J are TRBV20-1 and TRBJ2-4; TCRdb's D gene call, TRBD1, goes unchecked for lack of DNA. Germline V gives CDR1 DFQATT, CDR2 SNEGSKA (reference sequence). The CDR3 is 15 amino acids. The CDR3 sequence is CSANQGRIGKNIQYF.

The V gene is TRBV10-3, the J gene TRBJ2-1; there is no DNA to check the TCRdb D call of TRBD1. The CDR3 has 14 amino acids. Germline V gene sequence: CDR1 ENHRY, CDR2 SYGVKD. CDR3 sequence reads: CAISVWDRDGEQFF.

The chain joins TRBV5-1 to TRBJ2-3; TCRdb indicates TRBD1, and absent DNA this call remains unverified. Germline CDR1 reads SGHRS; CDR2 reads YFSETQ. This CDR3 comprises 15 residues. The CDR3 region is CASSYLTGSIDTQYF.

This chain links TRBV2 with TRBJ1-2; the TCRdb call, TRBD1, lacks DNA for checking. The CDR3 totals 15 residues. In germline, CDR1 is SNHLY, CDR2 FYNNEI. This CDR3 reads CASSEGRQGPYGYTF.

The V and J genes are TRBV10-3 and TRBJ2-5; TCRdb picks TRBD2, but there is no DNA to check that call. Germline V gives CDR1 ENHRY, CDR2 SYGVKD. This CDR3 contains 17 residues. CDR3 residues: CAISAPPELGNQETQYF.

V is TRBV12-3 or TRBV12-4 and J is TRBJ1-2; the D call of TRBD1 rests on TCRdb alone, since no DNA is present to check it. The CDR3 sequence is 16 residues long. CDR3 sequence: CASSRRAGQGNYGYTF.

V usage is TRBV20-1 and J usage is TRBJ2-7. Germline values: CDR1 DFQATT, CDR2 SNEGSKA (reference sequence). This CDR3 is 14 amino acids long. The chain's CDR3 is CSARVDPSSYEQYF.

This clonotype ranks as medium-sized in terms of frequency. The CDR3 is CASSLGGVGSYGYTF. This chain links TRBV7-9 with TRBJ1-2. The CDR3 totals 15 residues. Germline CDR1 and CDR2: SEHNR and FQNEAQ (reference sequence). Variable domain in full (rest from reference TRBV7-9 and TRBJ1-2): DTGVSQNPRHKITKRGQNVTFRCDPISEHNRLYWYRQTLGQGPEFLTYFQNEAQLEKSRLLSDRFSAERPKGSFSTLEIQRTEQGDSAMYLCASSLGGVGSYGYTFGSGTRLTVV.

The J gene is TRBJ2-1, the V gene TRBV29-1; TCRdb proposes TRBD2, but this gene call is untestable without DNA. Germline V gene sequence: CDR1 SQVTM, CDR2 ANQGSEA. This CDR3 contains 15 residues. This chain's CDR3 is CSVLLISGGLNEQFF.